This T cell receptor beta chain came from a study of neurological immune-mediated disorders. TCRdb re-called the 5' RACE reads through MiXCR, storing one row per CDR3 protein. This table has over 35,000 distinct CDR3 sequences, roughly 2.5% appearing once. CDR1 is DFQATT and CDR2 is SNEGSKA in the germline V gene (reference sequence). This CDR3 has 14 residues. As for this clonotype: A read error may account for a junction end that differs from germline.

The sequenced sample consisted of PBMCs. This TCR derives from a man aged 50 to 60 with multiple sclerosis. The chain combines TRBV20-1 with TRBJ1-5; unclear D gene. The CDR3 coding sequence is TGCAGTGCTAGAGTCCAACAGATCAATCAGCCCCAGAATTTT. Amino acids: CSARVQQINQPQNF.